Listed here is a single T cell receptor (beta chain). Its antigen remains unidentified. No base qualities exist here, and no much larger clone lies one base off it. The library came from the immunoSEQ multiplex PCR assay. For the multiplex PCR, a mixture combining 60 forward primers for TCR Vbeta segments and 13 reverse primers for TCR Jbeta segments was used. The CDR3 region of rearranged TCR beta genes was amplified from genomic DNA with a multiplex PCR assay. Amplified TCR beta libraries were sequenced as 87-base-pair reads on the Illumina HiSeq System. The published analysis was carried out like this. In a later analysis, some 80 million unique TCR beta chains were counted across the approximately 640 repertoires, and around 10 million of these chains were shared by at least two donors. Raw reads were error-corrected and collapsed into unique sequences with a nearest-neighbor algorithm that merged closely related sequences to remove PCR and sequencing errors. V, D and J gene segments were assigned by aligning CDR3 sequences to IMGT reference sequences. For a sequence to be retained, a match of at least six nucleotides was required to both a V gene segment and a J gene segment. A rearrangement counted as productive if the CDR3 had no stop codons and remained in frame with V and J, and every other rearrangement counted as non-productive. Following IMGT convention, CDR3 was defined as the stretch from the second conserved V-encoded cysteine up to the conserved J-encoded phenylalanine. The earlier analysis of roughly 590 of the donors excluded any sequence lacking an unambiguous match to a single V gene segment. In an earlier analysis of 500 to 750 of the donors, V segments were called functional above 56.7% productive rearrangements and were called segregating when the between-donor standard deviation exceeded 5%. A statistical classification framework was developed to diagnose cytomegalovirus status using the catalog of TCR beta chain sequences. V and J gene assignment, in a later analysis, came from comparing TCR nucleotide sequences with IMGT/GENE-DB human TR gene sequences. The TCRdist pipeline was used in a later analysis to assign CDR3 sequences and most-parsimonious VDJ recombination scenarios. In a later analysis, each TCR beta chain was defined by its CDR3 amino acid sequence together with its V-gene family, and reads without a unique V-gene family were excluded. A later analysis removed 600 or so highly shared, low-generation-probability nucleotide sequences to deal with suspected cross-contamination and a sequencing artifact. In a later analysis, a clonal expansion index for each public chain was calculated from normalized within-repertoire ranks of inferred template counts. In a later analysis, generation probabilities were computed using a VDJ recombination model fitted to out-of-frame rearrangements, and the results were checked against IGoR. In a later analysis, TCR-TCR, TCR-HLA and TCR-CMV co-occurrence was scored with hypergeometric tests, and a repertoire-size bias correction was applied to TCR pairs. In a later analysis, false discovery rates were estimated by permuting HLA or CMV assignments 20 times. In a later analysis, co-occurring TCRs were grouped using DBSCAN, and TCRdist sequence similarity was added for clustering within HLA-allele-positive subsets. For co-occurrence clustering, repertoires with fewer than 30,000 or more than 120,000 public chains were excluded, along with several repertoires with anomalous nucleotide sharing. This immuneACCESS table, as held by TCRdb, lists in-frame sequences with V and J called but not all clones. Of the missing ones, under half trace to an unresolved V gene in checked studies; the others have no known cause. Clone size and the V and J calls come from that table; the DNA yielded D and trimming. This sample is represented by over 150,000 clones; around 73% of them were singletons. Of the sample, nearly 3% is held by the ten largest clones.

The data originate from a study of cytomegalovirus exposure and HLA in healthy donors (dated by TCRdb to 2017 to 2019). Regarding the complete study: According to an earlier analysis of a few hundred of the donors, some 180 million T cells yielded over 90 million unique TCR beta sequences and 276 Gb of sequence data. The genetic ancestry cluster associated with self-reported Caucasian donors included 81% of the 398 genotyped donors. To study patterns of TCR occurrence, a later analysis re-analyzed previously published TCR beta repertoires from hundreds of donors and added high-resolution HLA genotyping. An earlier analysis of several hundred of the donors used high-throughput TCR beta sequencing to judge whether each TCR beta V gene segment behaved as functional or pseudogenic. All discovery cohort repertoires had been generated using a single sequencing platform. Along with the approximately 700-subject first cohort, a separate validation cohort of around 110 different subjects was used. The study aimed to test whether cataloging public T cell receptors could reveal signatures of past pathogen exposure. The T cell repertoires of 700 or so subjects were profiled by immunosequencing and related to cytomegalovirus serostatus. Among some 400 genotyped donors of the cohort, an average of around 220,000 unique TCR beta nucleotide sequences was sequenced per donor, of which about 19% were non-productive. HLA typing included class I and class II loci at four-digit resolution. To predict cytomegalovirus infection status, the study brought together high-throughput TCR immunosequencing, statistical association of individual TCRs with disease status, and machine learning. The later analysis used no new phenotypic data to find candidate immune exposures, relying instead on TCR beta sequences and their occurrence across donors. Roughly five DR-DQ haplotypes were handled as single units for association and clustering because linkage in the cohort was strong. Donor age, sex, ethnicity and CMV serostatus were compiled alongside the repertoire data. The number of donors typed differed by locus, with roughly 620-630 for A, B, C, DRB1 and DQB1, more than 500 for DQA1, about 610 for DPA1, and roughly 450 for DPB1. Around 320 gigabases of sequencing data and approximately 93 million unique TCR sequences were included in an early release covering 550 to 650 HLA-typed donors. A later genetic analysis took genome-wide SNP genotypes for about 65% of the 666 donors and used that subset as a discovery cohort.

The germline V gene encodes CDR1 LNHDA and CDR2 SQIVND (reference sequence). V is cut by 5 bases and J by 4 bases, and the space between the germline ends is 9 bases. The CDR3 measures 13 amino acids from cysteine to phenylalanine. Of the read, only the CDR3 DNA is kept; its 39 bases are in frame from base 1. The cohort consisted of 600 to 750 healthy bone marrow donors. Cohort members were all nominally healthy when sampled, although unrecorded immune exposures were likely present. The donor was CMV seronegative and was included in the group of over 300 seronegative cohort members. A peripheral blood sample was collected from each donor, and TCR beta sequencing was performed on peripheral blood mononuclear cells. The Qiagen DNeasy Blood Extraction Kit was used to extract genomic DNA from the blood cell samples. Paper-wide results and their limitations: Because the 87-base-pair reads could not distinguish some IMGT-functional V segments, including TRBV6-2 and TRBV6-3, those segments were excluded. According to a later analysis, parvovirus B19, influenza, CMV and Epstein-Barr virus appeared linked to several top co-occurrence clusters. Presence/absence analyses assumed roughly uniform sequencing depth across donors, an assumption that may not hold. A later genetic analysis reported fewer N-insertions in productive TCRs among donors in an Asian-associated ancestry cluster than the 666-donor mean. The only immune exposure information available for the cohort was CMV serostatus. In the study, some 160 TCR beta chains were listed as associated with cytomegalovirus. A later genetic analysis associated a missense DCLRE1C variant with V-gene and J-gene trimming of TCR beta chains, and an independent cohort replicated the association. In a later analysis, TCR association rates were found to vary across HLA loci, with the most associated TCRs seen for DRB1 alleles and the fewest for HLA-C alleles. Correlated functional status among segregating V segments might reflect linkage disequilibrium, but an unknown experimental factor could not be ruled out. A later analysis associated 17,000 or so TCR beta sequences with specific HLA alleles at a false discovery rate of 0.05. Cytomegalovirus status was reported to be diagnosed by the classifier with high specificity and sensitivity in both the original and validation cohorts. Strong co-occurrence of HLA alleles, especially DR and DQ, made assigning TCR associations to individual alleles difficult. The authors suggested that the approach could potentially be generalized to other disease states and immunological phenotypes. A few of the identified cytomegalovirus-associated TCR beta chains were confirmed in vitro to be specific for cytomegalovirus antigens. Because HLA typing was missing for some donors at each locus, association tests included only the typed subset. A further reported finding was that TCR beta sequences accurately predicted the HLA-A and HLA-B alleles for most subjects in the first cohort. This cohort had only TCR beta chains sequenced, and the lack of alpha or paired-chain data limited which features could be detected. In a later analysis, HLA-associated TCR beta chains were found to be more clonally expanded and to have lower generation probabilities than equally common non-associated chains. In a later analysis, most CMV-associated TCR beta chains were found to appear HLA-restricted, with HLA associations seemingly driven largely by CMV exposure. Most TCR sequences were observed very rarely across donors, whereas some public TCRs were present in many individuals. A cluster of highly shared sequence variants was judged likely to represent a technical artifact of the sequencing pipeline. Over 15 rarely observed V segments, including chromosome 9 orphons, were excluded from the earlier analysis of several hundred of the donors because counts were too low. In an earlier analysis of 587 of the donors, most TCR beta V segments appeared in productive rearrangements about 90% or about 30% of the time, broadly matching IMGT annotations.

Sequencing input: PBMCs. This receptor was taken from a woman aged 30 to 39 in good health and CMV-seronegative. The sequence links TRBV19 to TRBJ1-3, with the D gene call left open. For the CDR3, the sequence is CASSLGRGNTIYF. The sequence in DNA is TGTGCCAGTAGTTTGGGCCGAGGAAACACCATATATTTT.